Following are 5 T cell receptor beta chains from one sample sequenced in a study of T cell responses to AZD1222 COVID-19 vaccine. TCRdb's copy holds only in-frame clones and misses some; the assay was immunoSEQ multiplex PCR. The table includes around 170,000 clones, 70% to 90% detected once. The sequences come from peripheral blood, collected 28 days after the second AZD1222 dose. Receptors were obtained from an adult who received the AZD1222 COVID-19 vaccine.

This chain links TRBV19 with TRBJ2-1, with 9 bases lining up with TRBD2. Germline values: CDR1 LNHDA, CDR2 SQIVND (reference sequence). The J segment lost 6 bases and the V segment lost 4 bases, leaving 7 bases of the junction unmatched. The CDR3 covers 15 residues. The CDR3 protein is CASSTRRRGGNEQFF. CDR3 nucleotide sequence: TGTGCCAGTAGTACTCGGCGGCGGGGGGGCAATGAGCAGTTCTTC.

V and J are TRBV7-9 and TRBJ1-1; TRBD1 aligns across 7 bases. Unmatched junction bases numbered 4, after V lost 1 base and J lost 2 bases. CDR3 length: 15 residues. In germline, CDR1 is SEHNR, CDR2 FQNEAQ (reference sequence). CDR3 in amino acids: CASSLVTGVNTEAFF. The CDR3 bases are TGTGCCAGCAGCTTAGTAACAGGGGTCAACACTGAAGCTTTCTTT.

The V call is TRBV5-8, the J call TRBJ1-6; D not resolved. V lost 9 bases, J lost 7 bases, and 14 bases lay in between. The CDR3 extends over 13 amino acids. Germline lookup yields CDR1 SGHTS and CDR2 YDEGEE. The CDR3 sequence: CATRPRGNSPLHF. CDR3 DNA: TGTGCCACCCGACCGCGAGGAAATTCACCCCTCCACTTT.

The chain links TRBV24-1 to TRBJ2-5, with D perhaps TRBD1 or TRBD2 (6 bases each). Germline assignment: CDR1 KGHDR and CDR2 SFDVKD. This CDR3 region has 15 residues. Trimming removed 3 bases at V and 5 bases at J, with 15 bases between. In DNA form, the CDR3 reads TGTGCCACCAGTGATCCAGGGGAGGTTGCGGAGACCCAGTACTTC. Translated: CATSDPGEVAETQYF.

This chain uses TRBV5-1 with TRBJ2-7, with TRBD2 matching over 7 bases. J lost 6 bases, V lost 2 bases, and 5 bases had no gene match. Germline V lookup: CDR1 SGHRS, CDR2 YFSETQ. The CDR3 loop spans 13 amino acids. CDR3: CASSFPGRFEQYF. CDR3 DNA sequence: TGCGCCAGCAGCTTTCCCGGGAGGTTCGAGCAGTACTTC. The whole variable domain, remainder taken from reference TRBV5-1 and TRBJ2-7, is KAGVTQTPRYLIKTRGQQVTLSCSPISGHRSVSWYQQTPGQGLQFLFEYFSETQRNKGNFPGRFSGRQFSNSRSEMNVSTLELGDSALYLCASSFPGRFEQYFGPGTRLTVT.